What follows describes a single TCR beta chain. The CDR3 totals 17 residues. CDR1 and CDR2 from the germline V gene are SGHAT and FQNNGV. V was shortened by 7 bases and J by 0 bases, with 19 bases between the two germline ends. Original processing methods: Reference gene primer amplification gave nucleated cell count estimates. Using immunoSEQ multiplex PCR, the repertoire was profiled, and TCRdb retains in-frame clones only, with some absent. Clone size and V and J calls were adopted from that table, with D and trimming inferred from the DNA. The sample includes more than 200,000 clones, roughly 82% seen only once; the top ten take roughly 4.9%. This specimen belongs to a study of blood T cell repertoires in COVID-19. Study-level background: Nucleic acid was either cDNA or gDNA, and it came from T cells, B-cell-depleted T cells, or PBMCs.

The specimen was peripheral blood. The clonotype comes from a woman older than 75 with active or convalescent COVID-19. The chain links TRBV11-2 to TRBJ2-1, with D possibly matching TRBD1 (5 bases). CDR3 residues: CASTLGGASSSYNEQFF. The DNA for the CDR3 is TGTGCCAGCACCCTGGGTGGGGCATCGAGCTCCTACAATGAGCAGTTCTTC.